The next 12 T cell receptor beta chains were all read from a single sample in a study of blood T cell repertoires in COVID-19 (dated by TCRdb to about 2020). Library prep was done by the immunoSEQ multiplex PCR assay. In its TCRdb copy, this immuneACCESS table keeps in-frame sequences only and misses some clones. Where compared with another copy, unresolved V genes explain less than half of these, and the others have no known cause. The sample profile shows about 480,000 clones; around 88% of them were found once. Of the sample, roughly 12% is held by the ten largest clones. The sample taken for sequencing was peripheral blood. Receptor source: a woman between 45 and 60 years old with COVID-19, enrolled during active disease.

V gene TRBV24-1 combines with J gene TRBJ2-1; possibly TRBD2 for D (5 bases). Trimming pared 10 bases from V and 5 bases from J, leaving 14 bases between. Germline V gives CDR1 KGHDR, CDR2 SFDVKD. The CDR3 consists of 13 residues. CDR3 sequence (DNA): TGTGCCACTTCCGGACTGAATCACAATGAGCAGTTCTTC. Translated: CATSGLNHNEQFF.

The V and J genes are TRBV7-8 and TRBJ2-5; 8 bases line up with TRBD1. J gave up 1 base and V 2 bases, and 6 bases lay outside the gene matches. The germline V gene encodes CDR1 SGHVS and CDR2 FQNEAQ. The CDR3 sequence is 16 residues long. The CDR3 region is CASSLRNRGVQETQYF. In DNA, the CDR3 is TGTGCCAGCAGCTTACGGAACAGGGGGGTCCAAGAGACCCAGTACTTC.

This chain uses TRBV10-3 with TRBJ2-3; 7 nucleotides match TRBD1. V shed 10 bases, J shed 3 bases, and the junction held 13 bases outside the gene matches. The CDR3 runs to 15 residues. Germline V gene data show CDR1 as ENHRY and CDR2 as SYGVKD. CDR3 nucleotides: TGTGCCACTCTTGCGGACAGGCCGAGAACAGATACGCAGTATTTT. It is translated as CATLADRPRTDTQYF.

V is TRBV19 and J is TRBJ1-5, with unresolved D. Trimming stripped 4 bases from V and 7 bases from J, with 11 bases between. The germline V gene has CDR1 LNHDA and CDR2 SQIVND (reference sequence). The CDR3 consists of 13 residues. CDR3 bases: TGTGCCAGTAGTAAGATGGCTGAACAGCCCCAGCATTTT. As protein: CASSKMAEQPQHF.

The gene calls are TRBV7-9 and TRBJ1-5; 7 positions match TRBD1. Germline CDR1 and CDR2: SEHNR and FQNEAQ (reference sequence). Trimming cost V 6 bases and J 3 bases; bases outside gene matches: 8. This CDR3 is built from 15 residues. In DNA, the CDR3 is TGTGCCAGCAGTCCACAGGGGACACCCAATCAGCCCCAGCATTTT. It is translated as CASSPQGTPNQPQHF.

The chain couples TRBV29-1 to TRBJ2-7; weak D call: TRBD2 (5 bases). The V end lost 2 bases, the J end lost 6 bases, and 20 bases lay between the germline ends. The CDR3 contains 15 residues. Germline V lookup: CDR1 SQVTM, CDR2 ANQGSEA. The DNA for the CDR3 is TGCAGCGTTGAAACCTATCGGGGTCCACTCAGCGAGCAGTACTTC. The encoded protein is CSVETYRGPLSEQYF.

The CDR3 here is CASSTGTFYEQYF. The CDR3 bases are TGTGCCAGCAGCACCGGGACATTCTATGAGCAGTACTTC. V usage is TRBV5-6 and J usage is TRBJ2-7; perhaps TRBD1 as D (6 bases). The CDR3 totals 13 residues. The germline V gene encodes CDR1 SGHDT and CDR2 YYEEEE. Trimming removed 4 bases from V and 7 bases from J, with 15 bases in between.

Here the CDR3 reads CASSLGGTAFNYGYTF. CDR3 coding DNA: TGTGCCAGCAGCTTAGGGGGGACAGCATTTAACTATGGCTACACCTTC. This chain links TRBV7-9 with TRBJ1-2; 7 positions agree with TRBD1. The CDR3 extends over 16 amino acids. V was clipped by 1 base and J by 1 base; unmatched bases: 6. Germline V lookup: CDR1 SEHNR, CDR2 FQNEAQ (reference sequence).

This chain connects TRBV3-1 (or the pseudogene TRBV3-2) to TRBJ1-2, with 8 positions matching TRBD1. Germline V CDR1 and CDR2: LGHDT, YNNKEL (reference sequence). The CDR3 consists of 15 residues. J gave up 4 bases and V 0 bases, and 4 bases lay outside the gene matches. The CDR3 reads CASSQDPRGLYGYTF. The CDR3 coding sequence is TGTGCCAGCAGCCAAGATCCCAGGGGGCTCTATGGCTACACCTTC.

The CDR3 DNA reads as TGCGCCAGCAGCTATAGACAAGGCTCCTACAATGAGCAGTTCTTC. It yields the protein CASSYRQGSYNEQFF. The chain joins TRBV5-1 to TRBJ2-1; the D is unclear. CDR1 and CDR2 (germline): SGHRS, YFSETQ. The V gene lost 3 bases and the J gene lost 0 bases, with 10 bases spanning the gap. The CDR3 is 15 amino acids.

This clone has just a few counts. The rearrangement uses TRBV4-2 and TRBJ2-5; perhaps TRBD2 as D (6 bases). Trimming stripped 3 bases from V and 4 bases from J, with 6 bases between. The CDR3 has 12 amino acids. The V gene's germline CDR1 is LGHNA and CDR2 YNFKEQ. The CDR3 DNA is TGTGCCAGCAGCCAGGAGGGAGAGACCCAGTACTTC. It codes for CASSQEGETQYF.

The chain joins TRBV2 to TRBJ1-6; D not certain. The CDR3 has 13 amino acids. Trimming shortened V by 1 base and J by 14 bases, and 12 bases separated the two germline ends. Looked up from germline, CDR1 is SNHLY and CDR2 is FYNNEI. The CDR3 here is CASSEGLALTLHF. The CDR3 DNA reads TGTGCCAGCAGTGAAGGGCTCGCCCTCACCCTCCACTTT.